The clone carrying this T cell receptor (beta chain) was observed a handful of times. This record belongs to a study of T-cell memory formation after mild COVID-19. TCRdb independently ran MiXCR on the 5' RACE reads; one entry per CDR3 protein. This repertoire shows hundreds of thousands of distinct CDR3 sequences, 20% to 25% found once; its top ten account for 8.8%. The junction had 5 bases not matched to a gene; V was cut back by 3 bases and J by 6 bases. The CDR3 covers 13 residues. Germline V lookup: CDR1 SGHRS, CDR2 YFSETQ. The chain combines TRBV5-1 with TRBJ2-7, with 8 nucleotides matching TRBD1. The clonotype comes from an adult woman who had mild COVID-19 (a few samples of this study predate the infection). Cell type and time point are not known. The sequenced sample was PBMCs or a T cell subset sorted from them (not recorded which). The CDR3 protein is CASSSGQGGEQYF. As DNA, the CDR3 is TGCGCCAGCAGCTCAGGACAGGGCGGCGAGCAGTACTTC.